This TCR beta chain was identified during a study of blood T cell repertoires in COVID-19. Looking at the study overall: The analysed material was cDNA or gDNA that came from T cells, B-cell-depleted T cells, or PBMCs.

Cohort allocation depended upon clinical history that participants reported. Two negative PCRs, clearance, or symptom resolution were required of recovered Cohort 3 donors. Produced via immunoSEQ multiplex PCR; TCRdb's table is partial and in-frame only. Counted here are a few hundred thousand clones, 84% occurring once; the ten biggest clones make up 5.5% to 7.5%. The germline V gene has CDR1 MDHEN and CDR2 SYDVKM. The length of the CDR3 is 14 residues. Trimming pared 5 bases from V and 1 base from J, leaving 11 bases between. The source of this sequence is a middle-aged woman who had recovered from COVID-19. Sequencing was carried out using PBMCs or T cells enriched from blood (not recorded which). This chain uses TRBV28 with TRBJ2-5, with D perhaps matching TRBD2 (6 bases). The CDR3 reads CASSLAGIQETQYF. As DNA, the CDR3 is TGTGCCAGCAGTCTGGCGGGAATCCAAGAGACCCAGTACTTC. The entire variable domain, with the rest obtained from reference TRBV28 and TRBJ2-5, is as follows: DVKVTQSSRYLVKRTGEKVFLECVQDMDHENMFWYRQDPGLGLRLIYFSYDVKMKEKGDIPEGYSVSREKKERFSLILESASTNQTSMYLCASSLAGIQETQYFGPGTRLLVL.